These 17 T cell receptor beta chains came from one sample sequenced in a study of CXCR3-negative and CXCR3-positive naive CD8 T cells (dated by TCRdb to between 2018 and 2021). Sequencing was performed on a NextSeq 550. The Human TCR Profiling Kit (MiLaboratory) was used to make UMI-labeled 5' RACE TRB cDNA libraries. Following reprocessing of the reads by TCRdb, the data hold one row per CDR3 protein sequence and no DNA is available. The table for this sample lists 70,000 to 100,000 distinct CDR3 sequences. Around 1.7% of the sample lies in the top ten. Sequencing input: naive CXCR3- CD8+ T cells from blood. The cell subset or site label, as the study defines it: CD45RO-CCR7+CD27+CD95- naive CD8+ T cells lacking CXCR3 (TNR3-). The receptors shown here come from a human donor in good health. Some clones in this sample may be carry-over from other donors' samples.

The V and J genes are TRBV14 and TRBJ1-2; without DNA, the TCRdb call of TRBD1 cannot be checked. This CDR3 has 16 residues. Germline-derived CDR1 and CDR2 are SGHDN and FVKESK. The chain's CDR3 is CASSQDQEDRVYGYTF. The entire variable domain, with the rest obtained from reference TRBV14 and TRBJ1-2, is as follows: EAGVTQFPSHSVIEKGQTVTLRCDPISGHDNLYWYRRVMGKEIKFLLHFVKESKQDESGMPNNRFLAERTGGTYSTLKVQPAELEDSGVYFCASSQDQEDRVYGYTFGSGTRLTVV.

This chain joins TRBV28 and TRBJ2-7; absent DNA, TCRdb's TRBD2 call cannot be checked. The CDR3 loop spans 15 amino acids. Germline lookup yields CDR1 MDHEN and CDR2 SYDVKM. The chain's CDR3 is CASSLYRHPADEQYF.

The chain employs TRBV11-2 and TRBJ2-6; the TRBD1 assignment by TCRdb is unverifiable without DNA. This CDR3 has 18 residues. CDR1 and CDR2 (germline): SGHAT, FQNNGV. CDR3: CASSLVPGQGSGANVLTF.

The chain links TRBV20-1 to TRBJ2-4; as DNA is missing, the TRBD2 call by TCRdb cannot be tested. The CDR3 totals 14 residues. Germline CDR1 is DFQATT and CDR2 is SNEGSKA (reference sequence). CDR3 residues: CSARDLTAGNIQYF.

V is TRBV7-9 and J is TRBJ2-7. The CDR3 is 11 amino acids. Germline loops: CDR1 SEHNR, CDR2 FQNEAQ (reference sequence). The CDR3 sequence: CASAATYEQYF.

The chain couples TRBV7-3 to TRBJ2-2. In germline, CDR1 is SGHTA, CDR2 FQGTGA. The CDR3 totals 15 residues. CDR3 region: CASSPALENTGELFF.

V and J are TRBV5-6 and TRBJ2-1; lacking DNA, the TRBD2 call made by TCRdb goes unchecked. Germline CDR1 and CDR2: SGHDT and YYEEEE. The CDR3 runs to 16 residues. The CDR3 loop is CASSFGTSGGLNEQFF.

This CDR3 reads CSVRGTGPNSPLHF. The chain has TRBV29-1 and TRBJ1-6; TCRdb outputs TRBD1, but without DNA this stays unchecked. CDR1 is SQVTM, CDR2 ANQGSEA, per germline. The CDR3 is 14 residues long.

This chain joins TRBV3-1 and TRBJ2-7. This CDR3 comprises 13 residues. CDR1 and CDR2 (germline): LGHDT, YNNKEL (reference sequence). CDR3 loop: CASSQDFSYEQYF.

The chain couples TRBV24-1 to TRBJ2-1. From germline, CDR1 is KGHDR and CDR2 SFDVKD. This CDR3 spans 15 amino acids. The CDR3 spells CATSDLGTRDNEQFF.

The rearrangement uses TRBV29-1 and TRBJ2-7; TCRdb's D call of TRBD1 is untestable without DNA. This CDR3 is 13 amino acids long. CDR1 and CDR2 from the germline V gene are SQVTM and ANQGSEA. The CDR3 region is CSVAGTGVYEQYF.

The CDR3 reads CASSPFGTTQYF. This chain uses TRBV2 with TRBJ2-3; the TCRdb call, TRBD1, lacks DNA for checking. Germline values: CDR1 SNHLY, CDR2 FYNNEI. The CDR3 length is 12 residues.

The V call is TRBV2, the J call TRBJ1-1; the TRBD1 assignment by TCRdb is unverifiable without DNA. There are 15 residues in the CDR3. Germline CDR1 and CDR2: SNHLY and FYNNEI. The CDR3 sequence is CASTPYRGMNTEAFF.

V and J are TRBV29-1 and TRBJ2-6; TCRdb indicates TRBD2, and absent DNA this call remains unverified. This CDR3 is 18 amino acids long. Looked up from germline, CDR1 is SQVTM and CDR2 is ANQGSEA. The CDR3 sequence is CSVEDREERSSGANVLTF. The full variable domain, completed using reference TRBV29-1 and TRBJ2-6, is SAVISQKPSRDICQRGTSLTIQCQVDSQVTMMFWYRQQPGQSLTLIATANQGSEATYESGFVIDKFPISRPNLTFSTLTVSNMSPEDSSIYLCSVEDREERSSGANVLTFGAGSRLTVL.

The chain carries TRBV29-1 and TRBJ1-2. Per germline, CDR1 SQVTM and CDR2 ANQGSEA. The CDR3 sequence is 11 residues long. The CDR3 sequence: CSVVANYGYTF.

This rearrangement joins TRBV7-9 to TRBJ2-7; TCRdb calls TRBD1, which cannot be checked without DNA. This CDR3 region has 14 residues. The germline CDR1 and CDR2 sequences are SEHNR and FQNEAQ (reference sequence). CDR3 protein: CASSPRDRVNEQYF.

The chain employs TRBV5-1 and TRBJ2-7; the D call from TCRdb, TRBD2, cannot be confirmed without DNA. CDR3 length: 13 residues. Germline V gives CDR1 SGHRS, CDR2 YFSETQ. The CDR3 here is CASSLEGGGEQYF.